This T cell receptor beta chain was documented in a study of blood T cells in healthy people across ages. The CDR3 length is 12 residues. Germline values: CDR1 SNHLY, CDR2 FYNNEI. Trimming took 4 bases from V and 15 from J, leaving 16 bases between them. Sample-barcoded 5' priming and a J-beta primer mix drove a second PCR of roughly 6 to 12 cycles. Every cDNA molecule bore a tag from a template-switch adaptor containing 12 random nucleotides. TCRdb processed the 5' RACE reads anew with MiXCR; each CDR3 protein has one entry. The sample comprises 600,000 to 900,000 distinct CDR3 sequences, roughly 26% of which are singletons, and about 2.9% rests with the top ten. Overall study findings and caveats: More naive CD4+ cells and higher diversity were found in long-lived than in aged donors.

A word on this clonotype: The target antigen is unknown.

A further study also used this sample, focusing on T cells of mothers and their children. That publication notes: Sequencing returned over 8 million TCR beta CDR3 reads per mother and about 2.9 million per child.

Sequenced sample: blood. The chain combines TRBV2 with TRBJ2-1, with D maybe TRBD2 (6 bases). This TCR was recovered from a boy aged 10-17 years in good health. CDR3 bases: TGTGCCAGCAGTGGGGACTCTTTGGGCCGGTTCTTC. It is translated as CASSGDSLGRFF.